Listed here are 9 T cell receptor beta chains from one sample, sequenced in a study of PD-1 blockade in classical Hodgkin lymphoma (TCRdb year 2020). Interpreted using the paper, the time point label stands for: cycle 1 day 1 (C1D1), immediately before nivolumab initiation. All trial patients had relapsed after autologous stem cell transplantation, with cohorts A, B and C differing in prior brentuximab vedotin exposure. A Miltenyi CD4+ T cell isolation kit was used for magnetic negative selection to purify CD4+ T cells from thawed PBMCs. Library preparation used the immunoSEQ multiplex PCR assay. Not all clones reach the TCRdb copy of this immuneACCESS table, which keeps in-frame sequences only. Checked studies attribute under half of the gap to unresolved V genes and leave the rest unexplained. The sample contains 25,000 to 30,000 clones, over 60% of them found a single time. The ten top clones hold less than 3% of the sample.

The sequencing used CD4+ T cells from blood, collected at baseline. These receptors were obtained from a human donor with classical Hodgkin lymphoma.

The V and J genes are TRBV29-1 and TRBJ1-1; no clear D. This CDR3 region has 13 residues. Germline values: CDR1 SQVTM, CDR2 ANQGSEA. V lost 4 bases and J 3 bases, leaving 12 bases between the germline ends. The CDR3 coding sequence is TGCAGCGTTGTCGTGTGGGAGTACACTGAAGCTTTCTTT. Translation gives CSVVVWEYTEAFF.

V and J are TRBV19 and TRBJ2-3, with 8 bases fitting TRBD1. The V gene end was trimmed by 2 bases and the J gene end by 1 base; junction bases not matched to a gene: 8. The CDR3 totals 17 residues. The germline CDR1 and CDR2 sequences are LNHDA and SQIVND (reference sequence). CDR3 region: CASSITGQVWGTDTQYF. The CDR3 DNA sequence: TGTGCCAGTAGTATAACGGGACAGGTGTGGGGCACAGATACGCAGTATTTT.

This chain uses TRBV29-1 with TRBJ2-2; D might be TRBD2 (5 bases). CDR3 length: 15 amino acids. Between the trimmed V and J ends, which lost 3 bases and 3 bases, there was a span of 14 bases. Germline loops: CDR1 SQVTM, CDR2 ANQGSEA. CDR3 amino acids: CSVDGVDPDTGELFF. CDR3 DNA sequence: TGCAGCGTTGACGGGGTGGACCCGGACACCGGGGAGCTGTTTTTT.

The genes are TRBV7-3 and TRBJ2-2, with D tentatively TRBD2 (6 bases). The CDR3 totals 15 residues. The germline gives CDR1 SGHTA, CDR2 FQGTGA. V lost 1 base to trimming and J lost 3 bases, with 9 bases between them. The CDR3 sequence is CASSLMSGDTGELFF. CDR3 sequence (DNA): TGTGCCAGCAGCTTAATGTCGGGAGACACCGGGGAGCTGTTTTTT.

This chain joins TRBV5-4 and TRBJ2-5; 11 nucleotides line up with TRBD1. J lost 3 bases, V lost 3 bases, and 4 bases had no gene match. The CDR3 contains 15 residues. Germline V lookup: CDR1 SGHNT, CDR2 YYREEE (reference sequence). CDR3 residues: CASSWTGGSKETQYF. The CDR3 nucleotides are TGTGCCAGCAGCTGGACAGGGGGCTCTAAAGAGACCCAGTACTTC. Drawing the rest from reference TRBV5-4 and TRBJ2-5, the complete variable domain is ETGVTQSPTHLIKTRGQQVTLRCSSQSGHNTVSWYQQALGQGPQFIFQYYREEENGRGNFPPRFSGLQFPNYSSELNVNALELDDSALYLCASSWTGGSKETQYFGPGTRLLVL.

The genes are TRBV6-5 and TRBJ1-6; 8 nucleotides agree with TRBD1. The CDR3 has 16 residues. With 2 bases clipped from V and 9 bases from J, the junction kept 9 bases outside the gene matches. Germline-derived CDR1 and CDR2 are MNHEY and SVGAGI. The CDR3 spells CASSYGGPGGFSPLHF. As DNA, the CDR3 is TGTGCCAGCAGTTACGGGGGGCCAGGGGGCTTTTCACCCCTCCACTTT.

The chain links TRBV10-1 to TRBJ2-3, with 12 bases aligning to TRBD2. This CDR3 is built from 14 residues. CDR1 and CDR2 (germline): WNHNN, SYGVQD (reference sequence). With V trimmed by 0 bases and J by 10 bases, 2 bases remained unmatched. The DNA of the CDR3 is TGCGCCAGCAGTGAGTCACTAGCGGGGGGTGCGCAGTATTTT. As protein: CASSESLAGGAQYF.

This rearrangement joins TRBV2 to TRBJ2-7, with D perhaps TRBD1 (5 bases). Per the germline V gene, CDR1 is SNHLY and CDR2 is FYNNEI. V was pared by 5 bases and J by 3 bases, with 11 bases between. The CDR3 totals 13 residues. This CDR3 reads CASSPGQVYEQYF. CDR3 bases: TGTGCCAGCAGTCCAGGACAAGTCTACGAGCAGTACTTC.

This clone was recorded only once. The chain uses TRBV7-2 and TRBJ2-7; the match to TRBD2 covers 11 bases. V lost 3 bases, J lost 2 bases, and 3 bases stayed unmatched. The CDR3 is 15 amino acids. Germline CDR1 reads SGHTA; CDR2 reads FQGNSA. This chain's CDR3 is CASSLLAGGPYEQYF. The CDR3 DNA reads as TGTGCCAGCAGCTTGTTAGCGGGGGGGCCCTACGAGCAGTACTTC.